A selection of T cell receptor beta chains follows, all from one sample in a study of breast tumors, draining lymph nodes, adjacent tissues. Each CDR3 protein gets one entry after TCRdb re-called the multiplex PCR reads with MiXCR. The profile shows 200,000 to 300,000 distinct CDR3 sequences, under 35% of them singletons. The sample consisted of axillary lymph node tissue. The receptors here all came from a female donor with breast cancer. Some clones in this sample may be carry-over from other donors' samples. Each CDR3 is given with its conserved first and last residue. The D gene is left open where the match is weak. Only part of the rows carry a size: once, few, many, or a class if the clone is expanded.

D	V	J	size	DNA	CDR3
NA	TRBV5-4	TRBJ2-2	NA	TGTGCCAGCAGCAACCCTGCCTACACCGGGGGGCTGTTTTTT	CASSNPAYTGGLFF
NA	TRBV19	TRBJ1-5	once	TGTGCCAGTAGTATAGTGTCACGACAGGAAGATCAGCCCCAGCATTTT	CASSIVSRQEDQPQHF
NA	TRBV29-1	TRBJ2-2	many	TGCAGCGTTGTAAACCCCCTAGCGACCAACACCGGGGAGCTGTTTTTT	CSVVNPLATNTGELFF
TRBD2	TRBV4-1	TRBJ2-7	many	TGCGCCAGCAGCCAATCTCCGGGACTAACCTCCTACGAGCAGTACTTC	CASSQSPGLTSYEQYF
NA	TRBV11-2	TRBJ1-1	NA	TGTGCCAGCAGCCAAAAGAAGAACACTGAAGCTTTCTTT	CASSQKKNTEAFF
TRBD2	TRBV20-1	TRBJ2-1	many	TGCAGTGCTTTTAGCGGGAGCTCCTACAATGAGCAGTTCTTC	CSAFSGSSYNEQFF
NA	TRBV7-3	TRBJ2-5	many	TGTGCCAGCAGACAAACAGGGAGAGAGACCCAGTACTTC	CASRQTGRETQYF
NA	TRBV24-1	TRBJ2-5	many	TGTGCCACCAGTGGGCAGGGGAGGCGGGAGACCCAGTACTTC	CATSGQGRRETQYF
NA	TRBV28	TRBJ2-7	NA	TGTGCCAGCAGTTTAATGGGGGGCTACGAGCAGTACTTC	CASSLMGGYEQYF
NA	TRBV12-3/TRBV12-4	TRBJ1-3	many	TGTGCCAGCAGCCGGGGATTTTCTGGAAACACCATATATTTT	CASSRGFSGNTIYF
TRBD1	TRBV6-5	TRBJ1-3	many	TGTGCCAGCAGTCGAACAGGGGCCGGAAACACCATATATTTT	CASSRTGAGNTIYF
TRBD2	TRBV4-2	TRBJ2-7	few	TGTGCCAGCAGCCAGGAAAGGACTAGCGGACAATACGAGCAGTACTTC	CASSQERTSGQYEQYF
NA	TRBV9	TRBJ2-1	NA	TGTGCCAGCAGTTTTAGGACCTACTACAATGAGCAGTTCTTC	CASSFRTYYNEQFF
TRBD1	TRBV4-1	TRBJ2-1	NA	TGCGCCAGCAGCCGGACAGGGGTGCAGGATGAGCAGTTCTTC	CASSRTGVQDEQFF
TRBD1	TRBV20-1	TRBJ1-5	once	TGCAGTGCTGCGACAGGGGGGAACAATCAGCCCCAGCATTTT	CSAATGGNNQPQHF
NA	TRBV10-2	TRBJ1-3	once	TGCGCCAGCAGTGAGTTTGCCAGGAACACCATATATTTT	CASSEFARNTIYF
TRBD1	TRBV2	TRBJ2-3	many	TGTGCCAGCAGCCAACAGGGGGGATACACAGATACGCAGTATTTT	CASSQQGGYTDTQYF
NA	TRBV9	TRBJ1-3	NA	TGTGCCAGCAGCGCGGCGGAGGACGTCTCGGGAGGAAACACCATATATTTT	CASSAAEDVSGGNTIYF
TRBD2	TRBV7-9	TRBJ2-3	many	TGTGCCAGCAGCCCTGGGACTAGCGGGAGTTCAGATACGCAGTATTTT	CASSPGTSGSSDTQYF
NA	TRBV11-2	TRBJ2-6	many	TGTGCCAGCAGCATTCTTAGTTGGGCAGCAAGCGACTCTGGGGCCAACGTCCTGACTTTC	CASSILSWAASDSGANVLTF